Given below is one T cell receptor beta chain in context. The data originate from a study of blood T cell repertoires in COVID-19. Turning to the study itself: COVID-19 samples, acute and convalescent, were from the United States, Italy and Spain.

The protocol was immunoSEQ multiplex PCR, while the TCRdb copy is restricted to in-frame clones and leaves out a portion. This table has over 350,000 clones, approximately 87% appearing once. The study drew participants aged 18 to 89 years from roughly 25 US areas. Cohorts were based on clinical histories the participants reported. The CDR3 runs 15 residues. V lost 4 bases to trimming and J lost 1 base; unmatched junction nucleotides: 7. Germline V lookup: CDR1 SQVTM, CDR2 ANQGSEA. The rearrangement uses TRBV29-1 and TRBJ1-5; 7 bases match TRBD1. What was sequenced was PBMCs or T cells enriched from blood (not recorded which). This TCR came from a woman aged 30 to 39 with acute COVID-19. CDR3 amino acids: CSVVEEGASNQPQHF. The CDR3 DNA reads as TGCAGCGTTGTAGAGGAGGGGGCCAGCAATCAGCCCCAGCATTTT.